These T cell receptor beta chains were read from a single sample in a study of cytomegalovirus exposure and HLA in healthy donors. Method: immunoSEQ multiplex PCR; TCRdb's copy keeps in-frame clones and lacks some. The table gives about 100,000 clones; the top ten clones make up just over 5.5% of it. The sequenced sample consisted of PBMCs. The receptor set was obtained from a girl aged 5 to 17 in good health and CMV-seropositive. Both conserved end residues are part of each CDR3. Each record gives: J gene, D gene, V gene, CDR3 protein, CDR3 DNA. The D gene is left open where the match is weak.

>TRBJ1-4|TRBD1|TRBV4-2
CASSQDTDRAYEKLFF
TGTGCCAGCAGCCAAGATACCGACAGGGCTTATGAAAAACTGTTTTTT
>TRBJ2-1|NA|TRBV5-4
CASSPRQAYNEQFF
TGTGCCAGCAGCCCTCGACAGGCGTACAATGAGCAGTTCTTC
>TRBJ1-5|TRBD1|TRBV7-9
CASSMQGGNQPQHF
TGTGCCAGCAGCATGCAGGGGGGCAATCAGCCCCAGCATTTT
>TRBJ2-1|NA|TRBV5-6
CASSLGDSISPVF
TGTGCCAGCAGCTTGGGGGACTCCATCTCGCCAGTCTTC
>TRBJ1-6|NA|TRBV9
CASSEGGVSPLHF
TGTGCCAGCAGCGAGGGAGGGGTGAGTCCCCTCCACTTT
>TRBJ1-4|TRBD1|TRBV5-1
CASSLTGTGHEKLFF
TGCGCCAGCAGCTTGACCGGGACAGGGCATGAAAAACTGTTTTTT
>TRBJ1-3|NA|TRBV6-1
CASSDRGNTIYF
TGTGCCAGCAGTGATCGTGGAAACACCATATATTTT
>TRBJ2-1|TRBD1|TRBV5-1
CASSLGDRDNEQFF
TGCGCCAGCAGCTTGGGGGACAGGGATAATGAGCAGTTCTTC
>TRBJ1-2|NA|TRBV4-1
CASSQDLANYGYTF
TGCGCCAGCAGCCAAGATCTGGCAAACTATGGCTACACCTTC
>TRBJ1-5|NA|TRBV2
CASISENGQPQHF
TGTGCCAGCATCTCAGAAAATGGTCAGCCCCAGCATTTT
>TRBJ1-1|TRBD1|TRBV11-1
CASSQGGTEAFF
TGTGCCAGCAGCCAGGGGGGAACTGAAGCTTTCTTT
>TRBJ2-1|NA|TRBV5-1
CASSLSGVYNEQFF
TGCGCCAGCAGCTTATCGGGGGTATACAATGAGCAGTTCTTC
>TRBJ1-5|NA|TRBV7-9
CASSFGPGTQHF
TGTGCCAGCAGCTTTGGTCCGGGGACCCAGCATTTT
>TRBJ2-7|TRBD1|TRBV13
CASSPGQGRYEQYF
TGTGCCAGCAGTCCCGGACAGGGCAGGTACGAGCAGTACTTC
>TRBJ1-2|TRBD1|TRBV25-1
CASRTGLYGYTF
TGTGCCAGCAGGACAGGGCTTTATGGCTACACCTTC
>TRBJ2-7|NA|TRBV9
CASSVVPTGNSYEQYF
TGTGCCAGCAGCGTAGTCCCGACAGGCAACTCCTACGAGCAGTACTTC
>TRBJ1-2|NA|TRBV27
CASSLSQDRTYGYTF
TGTGCCAGCAGTTTATCCCAGGACAGAACCTATGGCTACACCTTC
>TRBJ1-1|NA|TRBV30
CAWDGGNTEAFF
TGTGCCTGGGACGGGGGTAACACTGAAGCTTTCTTT
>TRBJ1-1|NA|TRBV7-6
CASSPRQVGVAFF
TGTGCCAGCAGCCCCCGACAGGTTGGAGTAGCTTTCTTT
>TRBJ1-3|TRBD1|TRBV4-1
CASSLGQGAGNTIYF
TGCGCCAGCAGCCTTGGACAGGGGGCTGGAAACACCATATATTTT
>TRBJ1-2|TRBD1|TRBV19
CASSIRDSYGYTF
TGTGCCAGTAGTATAAGGGACAGCTATGGCTACACCTTC
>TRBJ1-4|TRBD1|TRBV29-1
CSVLQGASPEKLFF
TGCAGCGTGCTCCAGGGGGCCTCCCCCGAAAAACTGTTTTTT
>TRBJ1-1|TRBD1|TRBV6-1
CASRTGFAEAFF
TGTGCCAGCAGGACAGGGTTCGCTGAAGCTTTCTTT
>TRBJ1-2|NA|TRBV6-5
CASSYSPGGRTYGYTF
TGTGCCAGCAGTTACTCACCTGGTGGCAGGACTTATGGCTACACCTTC
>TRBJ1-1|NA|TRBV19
CASNLAVNTEAFF
TGTGCCAGTAACCTGGCTGTGAACACTGAAGCTTTCTTT
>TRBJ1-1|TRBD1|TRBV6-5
CASTPNTGGTEAFF
TGTGCCAGCACCCCAAACACAGGGGGCACTGAAGCTTTCTTT
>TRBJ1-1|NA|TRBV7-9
CASSLARETEAFF
TGTGCCAGCAGCTTAGCTCGGGAAACTGAAGCTTTCTTT
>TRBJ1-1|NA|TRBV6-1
CASSGTVEAFF
TGTGCCAGCAGTGGGACAGTTGAAGCTTTCTTT
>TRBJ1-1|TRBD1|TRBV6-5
CASSYNRDRATEAFF
TGTGCCAGCAGTTACAACCGGGACAGGGCCACTGAAGCTTTCTTT
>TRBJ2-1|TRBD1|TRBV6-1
CASRAWTGTTDEQFF
TGTGCCAGCAGAGCATGGACAGGAACTACAGATGAGCAGTTCTTC
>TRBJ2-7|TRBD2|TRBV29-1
CSVEFSGGPLSYEQYF
TGCAGCGTTGAGTTTAGCGGGGGCCCCCTCTCCTACGAGCAGTACTTC
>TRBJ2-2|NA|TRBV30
CAGSSRQVDTGELFF
TGTGCCGGGAGTTCACGACAGGTAGACACCGGGGAGCTGTTTTTT
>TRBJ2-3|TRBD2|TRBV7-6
CASSHGTSGGARIGDTQYF
TGTGCCAGCAGCCACGGGACTAGCGGGGGGGCCAGGATTGGGGATACGCAGTATTTT
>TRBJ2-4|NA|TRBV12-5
CASGLGGYTKNIQYF
TGTGCTAGTGGTTTGGGAGGGTACACCAAAAACATTCAGTACTTC
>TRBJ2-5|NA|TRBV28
CASRGHTYQETQYF
TGTGCCAGCAGAGGACATACGTACCAAGAGACCCAGTACTTC
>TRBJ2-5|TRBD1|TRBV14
CASSQGLRTGRETQYF
TGTGCCAGCAGCCAGGGTTTGAGGACAGGGAGGGAGACCCAGTACTTC
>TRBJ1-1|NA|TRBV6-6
CASSYSRTGNTEAFF
TGTGCCAGCAGTTACTCCCGGACGGGAAACACTGAAGCTTTCTTT
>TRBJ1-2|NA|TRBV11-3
CASSYSQGNGYTF
TGTGCCAGCAGCTATTCCCAGGGAAATGGCTACACCTTC
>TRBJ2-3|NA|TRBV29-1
CSVVELASTDTQYF
TGCAGCGTTGTAGAGTTGGCTAGCACAGATACGCAGTATTTT
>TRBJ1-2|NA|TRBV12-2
CASRRTGDRGGYTF
TGTGCAAGTCGTCGCACAGGGGACCGGGGGGGCTACACCTTC
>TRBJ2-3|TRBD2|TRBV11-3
CASRQRGAADTQYF
TGTGCCAGCAGGCAGCGGGGGGCGGCAGATACGCAGTATTTT
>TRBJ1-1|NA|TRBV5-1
CASSSRQKLMNTEAFF
TGCGCCAGCAGCTCCCGACAGAAACTTATGAACACTGAAGCTTTCTTT
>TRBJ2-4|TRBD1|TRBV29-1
CSVGQGQDANIQYF
TGCAGCGTGGGCCAGGGACAGGACGCAAACATTCAGTACTTC
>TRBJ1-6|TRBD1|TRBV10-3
CATLRDSSSYNSPLHF
TGTGCCACCCTCCGGGACAGCAGCTCCTATAATTCACCCCTCCACTTT
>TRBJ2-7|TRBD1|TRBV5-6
CASSHDRVYEQYF
TGTGCCAGCAGCCACGACAGGGTCTACGAGCAGTACTTC
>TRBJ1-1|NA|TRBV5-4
CASSDRRQANTEAFF
TGTGCCAGCAGCGACCGGAGACAGGCGAACACTGAAGCTTTCTTT
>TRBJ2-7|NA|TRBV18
CASSPGQKPYEQYF
TGTGCCAGCTCACCCGGACAGAAACCCTACGAGCAGTACTTC
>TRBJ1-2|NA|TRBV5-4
CASSKDSGTGGYTF
TGTGCCAGCAGCAAGGACTCAGGAACAGGGGGCTACACCTTC
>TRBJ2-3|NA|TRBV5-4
CASSQMPGASTDTQYF
TGTGCCAGCAGTCAGATGCCCGGAGCTAGCACAGATACGCAGTATTTT
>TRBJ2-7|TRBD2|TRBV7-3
CATLPPLAGELYEQYF
TGTGCCACCCTTCCCCCCCTAGCGGGGGAGCTCTACGAGCAGTACTTC
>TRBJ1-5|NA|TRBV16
CASSQGGMSNQPQHF
TGTGCCAGCAGCCAGGGGGGAATGAGCAATCAGCCCCAGCATTTT
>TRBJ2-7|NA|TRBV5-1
CASSLGQTSYEQYF
TGCGCCAGCAGCTTGGGACAGACGTCCTACGAGCAGTACTTC
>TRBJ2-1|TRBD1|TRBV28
CASSLSRQGAANEQFF
TGTGCCAGCAGTTTATCCCGACAGGGGGCAGCCAATGAGCAGTTCTTC
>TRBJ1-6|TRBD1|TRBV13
CASSFFVGTGGNSPLHF
TGTGCCAGCAGCTTTTTCGTGGGGACAGGGGGTAATTCACCCCTCCACTTT
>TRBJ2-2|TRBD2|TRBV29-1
CSVAIRGGRNTGELFF
TGCAGCGTTGCCATCCGCGGGGGGAGGAACACCGGGGAGCTGTTTTTT
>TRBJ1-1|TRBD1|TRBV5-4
CANSPGQGGMNTEAFF
TGTGCCAACAGCCCCGGACAGGGCGGTATGAACACTGAAGCTTTCTTT
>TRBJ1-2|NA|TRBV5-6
CASSWAGDYGYTF
TGTGCCAGCAGCTGGGCCGGGGACTATGGCTACACCTTC
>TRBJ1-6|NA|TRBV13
CASSPPTGQRRGSPLHF
TGTGCCAGCAGCCCCCCCACAGGGCAGCGGAGAGGTTCACCCCTCCACTTT
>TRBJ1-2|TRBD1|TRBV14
CASSQEFAWTGANYGYTF
TGTGCCAGCAGCCAAGAGTTTGCCTGGACAGGCGCTAACTATGGCTACACCTTC
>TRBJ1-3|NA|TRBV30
CAWKNRSYSGNTIYF
TGTGCCTGGAAAAACAGATCCTACTCTGGAAACACCATATATTTT